The 16 T cell receptor beta chains in this list originate from one sample, sequenced in a study of T cell changes during pregnancy in multiple sclerosis. Repertoires were generated with immunoSEQ multiplex PCR, while TCRdb's copy carries only in-frame clones and drops some. The sample carries approximately 100,000 clones, 75% to 95% recorded once. Sequencing used peripheral blood, obtained before pregnancy. These TCRs come from a female donor with multiple sclerosis, enrolled in a pregnancy study.

This clone was observed a few times. V and J are TRBV4-1 and TRBJ1-4; TRBD1 aligns across 9 bases. The length of the CDR3 is 14 residues. Germline lookup yields CDR1 MGHRA and CDR2 YSYEKL. V lost 5 bases, J lost 6 bases, and 4 bases stayed unmatched. CDR3 in amino acids: CASSKRQGDEKLFF. CDR3 in DNA: TGCGCCAGCAGCAAGAGACAGGGGGATGAAAAACTGTTTTTT.

The chain uses TRBV19 and TRBJ1-1, with D possibly matching TRBD1 (6 bases). The germline V gene has CDR1 LNHDA and CDR2 SQIVND (reference sequence). This CDR3 has 13 residues. V lost 4 bases, J lost 10 bases, and 16 bases lay in between. The DNA of the CDR3 is TGTGCCAGTAGTAGCACGGGGACAATAAGAGCTTTCTTT. Encoded protein: CASSSTGTIRAFF.

A note on this clone: Germline is not matched at one junction end, which may reflect a read error. The V call is TRBV2, the J call TRBJ2-5; D gene uncertain. The CDR3 sequence is 13 residues long. Germline CDR1 reads SNHLY; CDR2 reads FYNNEI. The CDR3 region has the DNA TGTGCCAGCGGTGAGAACCTAAAGAAGACCCAGTACTTC. Its translation is CASGENLKKTQYF.

The chain is built from TRBV5-1 and TRBJ1-2; 9 bases are shared with TRBD1. V lost 0 bases, J lost 6 bases, and 3 bases stayed unmatched. The CDR3 contains 14 residues. Germline values: CDR1 SGHRS, CDR2 YFSETQ. CDR3 sequence (DNA): TGCGCCAGCAGCTTGGCCGGGACAGGGCATGGCTACACCTTC. It is translated as CASSLAGTGHGYTF.

The chain links TRBV5-6 to TRBJ2-1, with 10 bases matching TRBD2. J gave up 3 bases and V 4 bases, and 7 bases lay outside the gene matches. Germline CDR1 is SGHDT and CDR2 is YYEEEE. The CDR3 is 16 amino acids. CDR3 DNA sequence: TGTGCCAGCAGCGTCTTAGCGGGAGGAATCTACAATGAGCAGTTCTTC. This sequence encodes CASSVLAGGIYNEQFF. Full variable domain (rest looked up from reference TRBV5-6 and TRBJ2-1): DAGVTQSPTHLIKTRGQQVTLRCSPKSGHDTVSWYQQALGQGPQFIFQYYEEEERQRGNFPDRFSGHQFPNYSSELNVNALLLGDSALYLCASSVLAGGIYNEQFFGPGTRLTVL.

The chain combines TRBV28 with TRBJ1-1; 10 bases agree with TRBD1. The J segment lost 4 bases and the V segment lost 5 bases, leaving 7 bases of the junction unmatched. Germline V lookup: CDR1 MDHEN, CDR2 SYDVKM. There are 15 residues in the CDR3. The CDR3 region is CASSQAGTGVTEAFF. CDR3 in DNA: TGTGCCAGCAGTCAAGCCGGGACAGGGGTCACTGAAGCTTTCTTT.

The chain combines TRBV19 with TRBJ2-1; the match to TRBD1 covers 9 bases. Germline V lookup: CDR1 LNHDA, CDR2 SQIVND (reference sequence). V gave up 1 base and J gave up 7 bases; unmatched junction bases: 8. The CDR3 has 16 residues. CDR3 loop: CASSIGTGVLRNEQFF. DNA for the CDR3: TGTGCCAGTAGTATAGGGACAGGGGTCTTGCGAAATGAGCAGTTCTTC.

This clone was found a few times. The chain joins TRBV7-9 to TRBJ1-3; the D is unclear. This CDR3 is built from 14 residues. Germline CDR1 reads SEHNR; CDR2 reads FQNEAQ (reference sequence). With 1 base removed from V and 3 bases from J, the gap between germline ends came to 7 bases. DNA of the CDR3: TGTGCCAGCAGCTTAGGAGTGTATGGAAACACCATATATTTT. Its translation: CASSLGVYGNTIYF.

V is TRBV28 and J is TRBJ1-5; TRBD1 might be the D (6 bases). Looked up from germline, CDR1 is MDHEN and CDR2 is SYDVKM. This CDR3 has 14 amino acids. V was clipped by 3 bases and J by 7 bases, with 13 bases between them. CDR3 protein: CASSLGAVGQPQHF. In DNA form, the CDR3 reads TGTGCCAGCAGTTTGGGGGCGGTCGGGCAGCCCCAGCATTTT.

This clone was detected only a few times. The chain recombines TRBV19 with TRBJ2-7; maybe TRBD2 (6 bases). CDR1 is LNHDA and CDR2 is SQIVND in the germline V gene (reference sequence). V dropped 7 bases and J dropped 5 bases, with 12 bases sitting between them. The CDR3 contains 12 residues. CDR3 region: CASKGTHDEQYF. Written as DNA, the CDR3 is TGTGCCAGTAAAGGGACTCACGACGAGCAGTACTTC.

The rearrangement uses TRBV6-1 and TRBJ2-5; 7 bases are shared with TRBD1. The length of the CDR3 is 14 residues. CDR1 is MNHNS and CDR2 is SASEGT in the germline V gene. J gave up 1 base and V 4 bases, and 3 bases lay outside the gene matches. CDR3 loop: CASSGPGGQETQYF. DNA of the CDR3: TGTGCCAGCAGTGGGCCAGGGGGCCAAGAGACCCAGTACTTC.

V and J are TRBV4-2 and TRBJ2-1; tentative D call: TRBD2 (5 bases). With 0 bases removed from V and 5 bases from J, the gap between germline ends came to 11 bases. Germline V gives CDR1 LGHNA, CDR2 YNFKEQ. CDR3 length: 15 amino acids. CDR3 bases: TGTGCCAGCAGCCAAGATTGGCTAGCCCACAATGAGCAGTTCTTC. Amino acids: CASSQDWLAHNEQFF.

The rearrangement links TRBV5-4 to TRBJ2-2; D is possibly TRBD1 (6 bases). The V end lost 3 bases, the J end lost 0 bases, and 18 bases lay between the germline ends. Germline CDR1 SGHNT, CDR2 YYREEE (reference sequence). CDR3 length equals 18 residues. The CDR3 nucleotides read TGTGCCAGCAGCTATACCGGGACACATATACCGAACACCGGGGAGCTGTTTTTT. Its protein product is CASSYTGTHIPNTGELFF.

DNA of the CDR3: TGTGCCAGCAGCTCGCGGTTCTTGAACACTGAAGCTTTCTTT. This sequence encodes CASSSRFLNTEAFF. This chain joins TRBV5-6 and TRBJ1-1, with unresolved D. With 3 bases removed from V and 0 bases from J, the gap between germline ends came to 9 bases. Germline CDR1 is SGHDT and CDR2 is YYEEEE. CDR3 length: 14 amino acids.

The chain employs TRBV25-1 and TRBJ2-1; possibly TRBD2 for D (6 bases). CDR3 length equals 16 residues. V was shortened by 5 bases and J by 1 base, with 15 bases between the two germline ends. Looked up from germline, CDR1 is MGHDK and CDR2 is SYGVNS. The CDR3 protein is CASSPLAGRSYNEQFF. The CDR3 DNA reads TGTGCCAGCAGTCCCCTGGCGGGGCGGTCCTACAATGAGCAGTTCTTC.

The CDR3 bases are TGTGCCAGCAGCTTGGGAGGGCGAGGCTACACCTTC. It is translated as CASSLGGRGYTF. J is TRBJ1-2 and V is TRBV11-2; the D is unclear. The CDR3 sequence is 12 residues long. Germline V gene lookup returns CDR1 SGHAT and CDR2 FQNNGV. Trimming stripped 3 bases from V and 8 bases from J, with 10 bases between.